The present T cell receptor beta chain was sequenced within a study of Graves' ophthalmopathy and Graves' hyperthyroidism. This clonotype was picked up many times. RNA transcripts yielded amplified TCR beta CDR3 regions. HTBI primers were employed in first-round RT-PCR, then a second-round multiplex PCR followed. TCRdb ran MiXCR on the multiplex PCR reads and lists one entry per CDR3 protein. The sample holds roughly 500,000 distinct CDR3 sequences; roughly an eighth are singletons and the top ten take 8% to 10%. Ophthalmopathic donors had moderate-to-severe activity, CAS ≥3 and NOSPECS ≥4, with disease that had lasted under 3 months. The length of the CDR3 is 15 residues. V lost 0 bases, J lost 0 bases, and 5 bases lay in between.

The chain combines TRBV12-3 or TRBV12-4 with TRBJ2-2; D gene unclear. The sequence was obtained from a woman aged 25 to 39 with Graves' ophthalmopathy. The sequencing sample was made of blood. CDR3 amino acids: CASSLAQSNTGELFF. The CDR3 DNA reads TGTGCCAGCAGTTTAGCACAGTCGAACACCGGGGAGCTGTTTTTT.